This T cell receptor (beta chain) was captured in a study of vaccination effects on CD4 cells after COVID-19. For the study at large: For each well, two million PBMC were cultured with 8.5 to 10 IU/ml IL-2 and 9 to 10 ug/ml peptides.

Note on this clone: Its antigen is not known.

Only in-frame clones appear in the TCRdb table, and some are missing; sequencing was by immunoSEQ multiplex PCR. The sample includes tens of thousands of clones, around 70% of them seen just once. Following culture for approximately ten days, CD4+ T cells were isolated. As their vaccination, participants received two doses of either BNT162b2 or mRNA-1273. Vaccine recipients, nucleocapsid antibody negative, had no prior SARS-CoV-2 infection. Germline CDR1 reads MDHEN; CDR2 reads SYDVKM. This CDR3 has 14 residues. The germline V and J ends were trimmed by 2 bases and 7 bases, with 12 bases remaining between them.

This clonotype was obtained from a human donor who received a COVID-19 vaccine. This specimen was CD4+ T cells from PBMCs cultured without peptide, taken after COVID-19 vaccination. The genes are TRBV28 and TRBJ1-5, with D hard to call. CDR3 region: CASSLLGGQQPQHF. CDR3 coding DNA: TGTGCCAGCAGTTTACTGGGAGGGCAGCAGCCCCAGCATTTT.